This T cell receptor beta chain appears in the sequencing data of a study of Graves' ophthalmopathy and Graves' hyperthyroidism. Whole-study findings and limits: Using a 13-signature model, the authors split ophthalmopathy from stable hyperthyroidism, with roughly 88% sensitivity and approximately 78% specificity.

Ten or more counts support this clonotype. As yet, its antigen is unknown. TCR beta CDR3 amplification used RNA transcripts. RT-PCR was first run with HTBI primers, then multiplex PCR in a second round. TCRdb called the multiplex PCR reads again in MiXCR, with one record for every CDR3 protein. The sample includes roughly 170,000 distinct CDR3 sequences, 35% to 45% of them seen just once. CDR3 size: 17 residues. The germline V and J ends were trimmed by 5 bases and 2 bases, with 21 bases remaining between them. The specimen was peripheral blood. The receptor was isolated from a man aged 30 to 45 with Graves' ophthalmopathy. This chain connects TRBV12-3 or TRBV12-4 to TRBJ2-5; D uncertain. This CDR3 reads CASSTADGPYNQETQYF. The DNA for the CDR3 is TGTGCCAGCAGTACCGCTGATGGGCCCTACAATCAAGAGACCCAGTACTTC.